Below, 10 T cell receptor beta chains from the same sample are listed, as sequenced in a study of cytomegalovirus exposure and HLA in healthy donors. 60 Vbeta and 13 Jbeta primers were used in PCR. Clones were sequenced by immunoSEQ multiplex PCR, and TCRdb holds only the in-frame ones, with some missing. Altogether roughly 100,000 clones are present, over 60% being singletons, with the ten largest covering about 3.1%. Sample: PBMCs. The source is a male donor in good health and CMV-seropositive.

J is TRBJ2-7 and V is TRBV7-2, with 9 positions matching TRBD1. The CDR3 loop spans 13 amino acids. CDR1 SGHTA and CDR2 FQGNSA come from the germline V gene. V lost 8 bases, J lost 6 bases, and 8 bases stayed unmatched. In DNA, the CDR3 is TGTGCCAGCGGTCGGACAGGGGATCGCGAGCAGTACTTC. Amino acids: CASGRTGDREQYF.

For the CDR3, the DNA is TGTGCCACCAGCAGAGGACATCCCTATGGCTACACCTTC. It translates to CATSRGHPYGYTF. The chain couples TRBV15 to TRBJ1-2; D is unresolved. Germline values: CDR1 LNHNV, CDR2 YYDKDF (reference sequence). V shed 1 base and J shed 4 bases, with 7 bases lying between them. CDR3 length: 13 residues.

V usage is TRBV30 and J usage is TRBJ1-5; D is undetermined. The CDR3 runs 14 residues. Trimming shortened V by 7 bases and J by 7 bases, and 20 bases separated the two germline ends. Germline assignment: CDR1 GTSNPN and CDR2 SVGIG (reference sequence). The CDR3 is CASSPGGPRQPQHF. For the CDR3, the DNA is TGTGCCTCCTCCCCCGGAGGCCCGCGGCAGCCCCAGCATTTT.

As for this clone: Germline is not matched at one junction end, which may reflect a read error. J is TRBJ2-3 and V is TRBV4-2; 11 bases fit TRBD2. The CDR3 consists of 18 residues. Per the germline V gene, CDR1 is LGHNA and CDR2 is YNFKEQ. The CDR3 is CATSQERLAGWSTDTQYF. In DNA form, the CDR3 reads TGTGCCACCAGCCAAGAGAGACTAGCGGGGTGGAGCACAGATACGCAGTATTTT.

J is TRBJ2-5 and V is TRBV5-8; 8 bases are shared with TRBD2. The DNA end favors TRBJ2-7, so the J call may be wrong. This CDR3 is built from 17 residues. Germline lookup yields CDR1 SGHTS and CDR2 YDEGEE. Here the CDR3 reads CASSLGKRHAGGYEQYF. The CDR3 nucleotides are TGTGCCAGCAGCTTGGGGAAGCGACACGCGGGGGGCTACGAGCAGTACTTC.

Only one count was recorded for this clone. The V gene is TRBV2, the J gene TRBJ2-1; TRBD2 aligns across 7 bases. The CDR3 length is 14 residues. CDR1 and CDR2 from the germline V gene are SNHLY and FYNNEI. V shed 6 bases and J 5 bases; nucleotides not matched to a gene: 7. The CDR3 DNA reads TGTGCCAGCAGACAACTAGCGAACAACAATGAGCAGTTCTTC. Its translation is CASRQLANNNEQFF. The variable domain in full, completed from reference TRBV2 and TRBJ2-1, reads EPEVTQTPSHQVTQMGQEVILRCVPISNHLYFYWYRQILGQKVEFLVSFYNNEISEKSEIFDDQFSVERPDGSNFTLKIRSTKLEDSAMYFCASRQLANNNEQFFGPGTRLTVL.

J is TRBJ1-5 and V is TRBV2; possibly TRBD1 for D (5 bases). The CDR3 extends over 14 amino acids. V shed 4 bases and J shed 0 bases, with 7 bases lying between them. Germline CDR1 reads SNHLY; CDR2 reads FYNNEI. CDR3: CASSGRGSNQPQHF. In DNA form, the CDR3 reads TGTGCCAGCAGTGGAAGGGGTAGCAATCAGCCCCAGCATTTT.

This clone was recorded a few times. The rearrangement joins TRBV18 to TRBJ2-7; 8 nucleotides agree with TRBD1. The CDR3 has 13 residues. Germline V gives CDR1 KGHSH, CDR2 LQKENI. The junction had 5 bases not matched to a gene; V was cut back by 5 bases and J by 5 bases. The CDR3 nucleotides are TGTGCCAGCTCAGCGGGACAGGCTGACGAGCAGTACTTC. This codes for CASSAGQADEQYF.

As concerns this clone: The sample has other DNA sequences that encode this CDR3 too. This rearrangement joins TRBV9 to TRBJ2-7, with D maybe TRBD1 (5 bases). V was trimmed by 0 bases and J by 2 bases, leaving 12 bases between them. The V gene's germline CDR1 is SGDLS and CDR2 YYNGEE. There are 15 residues in the CDR3. CDR3 in amino acids: CASSVGGQGTYEQYF. CDR3 nucleotide sequence: TGTGCCAGCAGCGTAGGCGGTCAGGGCACCTACGAGCAGTACTTC.

The CDR3 sequence: CASSQLQGRADTQYF. The CDR3 DNA sequence: TGCGCCAGCAGCCAATTGCAGGGTAGGGCAGATACGCAGTATTTT. The gene calls are TRBV5-1 and TRBJ2-3, with D possibly being TRBD1 (5 bases). Germline CDR1 is SGHRS and CDR2 is YFSETQ. The CDR3 totals 15 residues. Trimming shortened V by 4 bases and J by 4 bases, and 16 bases separated the two germline ends.